This record concerns one T cell receptor beta chain sequence. The antigen it binds to is not known. The CDR3 end falls 3 residues outside the read, so it is completed with the germline J gene. Every participant had a single incident cervical HPV16 infection, and women with prevalent HPV16 infections were excluded. Cervical HPV DNA was detected by MY09/MY11 PCR, and genotyping was performed by dot-blot hybridization. Approximately 15 mL of heparinized blood were centrifuged, and the buffy coat was split into aliquots, frozen at -30 degrees C, and then kept at -80 degrees C. QIAGEN kits were used to extract genomic DNA from the buffy coat specimens. TCR beta CDR3 regions were amplified by multiplex PCR using the immunoSEQ assay from an average of about 1,200 ng genomic DNA per sample. To correct primer bias, the assay used a complete synthetic TCR repertoire to set an amplification baseline. The amplicons were sequenced using the Illumina platform. The paper's data handling went like this. Sequences were error-corrected by clustering with frequency ratios and a modified nearest-neighbor algorithm, then analyzed in the immunoSEQ Analyzer with IMGT gene definitions. TCR richness and evenness were averaged over 20 rarefaction repeats at each rarefaction depth, excluding samples with fewer sequences than the depth. Relative abundances of V, D and J genes were compared between groups using Wilcoxon rank sum tests, with FDR correction applied. Blinded duplicates gave an intraclass correlation of more than 90% for TCR richness and an average of 76.4% across over 55 gene segments. Here the immuneACCESS table is served through TCRdb, limited to in-frame sequences with V and J called. Missing clones are a known gap in these copies; in checked studies unresolved V genes cover under half, and the rest lacks a known reason. The DNA was the basis for D and trimming; V, J and clone size are from that table. The sample's table covers tens of thousands of clones. The top ten hold 35% to 40% of the sample.

CDR1 and CDR2 were assigned from the germline V gene as SGHTA and FQGTGA. Clipping removes 5 bases from V and 6 bases from J, with 4 as the unmatched junction base count. Reading from cysteine to phenylalanine, the CDR3 counts 15 amino acids. The 36 bases shown cover part of the CDR3, and their frame starts at base 1. This specimen comes from a study of T cells in women clearing cervical HPV infection (dated by TCRdb to the late 2010s). Turning to the overall study: Cases were about two dozen women with histologically confirmed HPV16-related CIN3 or worse, including a couple of invasive cancers. Cases and controls were matched on year of sample collection and on age within five years. HLA typing was available for only a few women, so HLA type could not be excluded as a confounder. In the parent cohort, roughly 10,000 women aged 18 or older were enrolled in Guanacaste, Costa Rica, during about 1992 to 1994 and were followed for seven years. Blood from cases was drawn at the visit where the lesion was first identified, while blood from controls was drawn once the infection was no longer detected. For cases, the median interval between lesion detection and blood sampling was roughly 140 days, with an interquartile range of about 85 to 210 days. Controls were over 20 women whose single incident HPV16 infection cleared within 12 months without precancer or cancer developing. Cases had a median age of around 34 years compared with 38 for controls, and baseline characteristics showed no significant differences between the groups. The exploratory proof-of-principle case-control study was nested within the Guanacaste HPV Natural History Study in Costa Rica and compared TCR repertoires across cervical HPV16 outcomes. Quality controls consisted of five blinded duplicates per group, for a total of about 60 samples made up of 50 participants and ten or so replicates.

The paper as a whole reports these results and caveats: The cross-sectional design could not show whether the associations came before the infection or were a result of it, and neither effector/memory subsets nor HPV-specific T cells were isolated. T-cell numbers per sample were unknown, so richness differences could reflect varying T-cell content rather than repertoire biology. TCR repertoire richness was significantly higher in CIN3+ cases than in controls across sequencing depths, while evenness did not differ. TRBV6-7 relative abundance was lower in cases than in controls (roughly 0.11% versus 0.16%; Bonferroni P = 0.0008). By combining richness with V gene abundances, random forest classifiers separated cases from controls with an estimated AUC of 0.75 to 0.85.

This clonotype originated in a woman aged 18-70 years with a cervical HPV16 infection that either progressed to CIN3+ or cleared (not recorded which). The rearrangement joined TRBV7-3 to TRBJ2-2, with 12 bases aligning to TRBD1. Sequenced input: blood buffy coat. The CDR3 corresponds to CASSPGQGAAGELFF. The DNA read from the CDR3 is TGTGCCAGCAGCCCGGGACAGGGGGCTGCCGGGGAG. Outside the CDR3, residues come from the reference TRBV7-3 and TRBJ2-2 proteins, so the full variable domain is: GAGVSQTPSNKVTEKGKYVELRCDPISGHTALYWYRQSLGQGPEFLIYFQGTGAADDSGLPNDRFFAVRPEGSVSTLKIQRTERGDSAVYLCASSPGQGAAGELFFGEGSRLTVL.